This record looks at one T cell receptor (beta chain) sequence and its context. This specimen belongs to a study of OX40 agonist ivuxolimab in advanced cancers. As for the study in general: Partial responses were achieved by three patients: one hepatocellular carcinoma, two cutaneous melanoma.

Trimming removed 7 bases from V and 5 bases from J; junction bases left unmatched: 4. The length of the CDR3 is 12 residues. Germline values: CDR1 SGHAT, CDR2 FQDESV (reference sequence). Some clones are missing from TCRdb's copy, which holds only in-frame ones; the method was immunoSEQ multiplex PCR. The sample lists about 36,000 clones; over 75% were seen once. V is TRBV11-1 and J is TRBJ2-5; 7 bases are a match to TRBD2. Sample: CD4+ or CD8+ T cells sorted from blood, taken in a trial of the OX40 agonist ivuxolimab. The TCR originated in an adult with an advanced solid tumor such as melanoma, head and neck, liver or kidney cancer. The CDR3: CASNQGGETQYF. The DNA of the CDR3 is TGTGCCAGCAACCAGGGAGGGGAGACCCAGTACTTC.